A few counts support the clone carrying this TCR beta chain. TCRdb ran MiXCR on the RT-PCR reads and lists one entry per CDR3 protein. Of more than 550,000 distinct CDR3 sequences in the sample, 12% to 15% were seen once. Germline CDR1 reads MNHEY; CDR2 reads SMNVEV (reference sequence). This CDR3 is built from 13 residues. Trimming shortened V by 6 bases and J by 11 bases, and 19 bases separated the two germline ends. This chain links TRBV27 with TRBJ1-1, with a tentative D call TRBD1 (5 bases). The sequenced sample was memory CD4+ T cells from blood. This clonotype was obtained from a female donor in good health, serving as a healthy control. CDR3 nucleotide sequence: TGTGCCAGCAGCATCGGTAGGAGACAGTGGGCTTTCTTT. Its protein is CASSIGRRQWAFF.